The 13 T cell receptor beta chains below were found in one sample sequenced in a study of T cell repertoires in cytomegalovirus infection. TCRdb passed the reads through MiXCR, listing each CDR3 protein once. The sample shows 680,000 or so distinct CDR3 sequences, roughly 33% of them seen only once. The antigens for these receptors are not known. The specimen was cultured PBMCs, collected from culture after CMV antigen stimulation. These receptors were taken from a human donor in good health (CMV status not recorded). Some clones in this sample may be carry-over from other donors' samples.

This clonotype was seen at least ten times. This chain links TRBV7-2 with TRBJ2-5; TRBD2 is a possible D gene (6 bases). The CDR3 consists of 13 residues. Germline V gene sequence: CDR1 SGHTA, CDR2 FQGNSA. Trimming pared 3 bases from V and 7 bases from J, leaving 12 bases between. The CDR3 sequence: CASSFLATGTQYF. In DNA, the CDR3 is TGTGCCAGCAGCTTTCTAGCGACTGGGACCCAGTACTTC.

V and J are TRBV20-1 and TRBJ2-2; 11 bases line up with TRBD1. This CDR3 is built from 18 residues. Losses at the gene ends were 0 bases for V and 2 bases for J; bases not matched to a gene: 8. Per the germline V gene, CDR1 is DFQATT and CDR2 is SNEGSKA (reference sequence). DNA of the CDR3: TGCAGTGCTAGAGATTCTCAGGGACAGGGGGTTAACACCGGGGAGCTGTTTTTT. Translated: CSARDSQGQGVNTGELFF.

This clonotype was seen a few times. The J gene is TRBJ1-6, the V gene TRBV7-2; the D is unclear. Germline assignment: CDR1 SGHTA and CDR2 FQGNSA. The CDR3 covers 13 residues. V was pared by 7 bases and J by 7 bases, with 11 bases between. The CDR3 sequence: CASTLTGNSPLHF. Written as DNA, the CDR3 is TGTGCCAGCACCCTGACGGGGAATTCACCCCTCCACTTT.

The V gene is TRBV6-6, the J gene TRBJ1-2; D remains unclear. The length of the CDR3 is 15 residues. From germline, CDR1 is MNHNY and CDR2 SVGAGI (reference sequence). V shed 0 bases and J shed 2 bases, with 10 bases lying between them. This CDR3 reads CASSYSAVPNYGYTF. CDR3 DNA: TGTGCCAGCAGTTACTCTGCAGTCCCCAACTATGGCTACACCTTC.

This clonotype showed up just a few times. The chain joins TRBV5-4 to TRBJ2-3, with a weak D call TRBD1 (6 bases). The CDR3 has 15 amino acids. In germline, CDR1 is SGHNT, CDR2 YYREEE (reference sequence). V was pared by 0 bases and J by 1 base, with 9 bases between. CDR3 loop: CASSLGGPRTDTQYF. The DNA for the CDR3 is TGTGCCAGCAGCTTGGGGGGGCCCCGCACAGATACGCAGTATTTT.

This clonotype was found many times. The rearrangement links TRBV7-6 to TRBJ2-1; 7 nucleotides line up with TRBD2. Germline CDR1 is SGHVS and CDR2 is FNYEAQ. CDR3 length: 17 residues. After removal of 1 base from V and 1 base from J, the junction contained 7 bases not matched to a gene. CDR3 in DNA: TGTGCCAGCAGCTTAGGAGGGAGGGCCAGGTCCTACAATGAGCAGTTCTTC. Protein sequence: CASSLGGRARSYNEQFF.

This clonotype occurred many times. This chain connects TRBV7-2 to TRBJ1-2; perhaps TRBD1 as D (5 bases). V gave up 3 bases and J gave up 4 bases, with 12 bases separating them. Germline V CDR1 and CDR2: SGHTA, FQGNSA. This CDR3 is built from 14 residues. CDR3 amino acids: CASSFRDAVYGYTF. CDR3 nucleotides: TGTGCCAGCAGCTTCCGGGACGCAGTCTATGGCTACACCTTC.

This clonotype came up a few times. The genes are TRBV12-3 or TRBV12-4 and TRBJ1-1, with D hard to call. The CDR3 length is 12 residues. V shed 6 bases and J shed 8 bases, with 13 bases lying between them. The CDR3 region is CASRPDGPEAFF. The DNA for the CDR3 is TGTGCCAGCAGACCGGACGGTCCCGAAGCTTTCTTT.

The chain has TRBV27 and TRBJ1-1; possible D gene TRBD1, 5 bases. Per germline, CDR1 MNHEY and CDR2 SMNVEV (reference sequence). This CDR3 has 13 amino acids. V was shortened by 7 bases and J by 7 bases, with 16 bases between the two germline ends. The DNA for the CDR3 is TGTGCCAGCATGGGGTGGATCGGGGGTGAAGCTTTCTTT. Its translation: CASMGWIGGEAFF.

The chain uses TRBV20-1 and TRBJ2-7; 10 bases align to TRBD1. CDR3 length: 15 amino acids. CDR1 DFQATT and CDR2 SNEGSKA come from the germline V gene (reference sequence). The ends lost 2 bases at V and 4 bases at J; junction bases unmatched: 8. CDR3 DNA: TGCAGTGCTAGATTCGGCGGGACAGGGGTGTACGAGCAGTACTTC. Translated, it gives CSARFGGTGVYEQYF.

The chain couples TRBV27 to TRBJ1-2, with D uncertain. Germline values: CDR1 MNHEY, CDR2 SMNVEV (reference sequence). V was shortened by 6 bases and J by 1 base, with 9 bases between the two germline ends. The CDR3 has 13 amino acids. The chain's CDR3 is CASRDQDNYGYTF. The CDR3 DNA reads TGTGCCAGCAGGGATCAGGATAACTATGGCTACACCTTC.

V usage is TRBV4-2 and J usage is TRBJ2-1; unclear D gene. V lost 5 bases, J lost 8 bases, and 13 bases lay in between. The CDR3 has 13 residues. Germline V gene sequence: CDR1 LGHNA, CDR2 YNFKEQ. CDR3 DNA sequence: TGTGCCAGCAGCGTACCGAAGTCGTATGAGCAGTTCTTC. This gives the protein CASSVPKSYEQFF.

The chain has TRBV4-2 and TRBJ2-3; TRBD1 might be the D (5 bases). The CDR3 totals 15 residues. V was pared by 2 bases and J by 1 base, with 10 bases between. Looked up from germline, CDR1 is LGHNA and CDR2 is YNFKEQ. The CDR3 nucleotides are TGTGCCAGCAGCCAACTAGTAGGGGGCACAGATACGCAGTATTTT. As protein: CASSQLVGGTDTQYF.